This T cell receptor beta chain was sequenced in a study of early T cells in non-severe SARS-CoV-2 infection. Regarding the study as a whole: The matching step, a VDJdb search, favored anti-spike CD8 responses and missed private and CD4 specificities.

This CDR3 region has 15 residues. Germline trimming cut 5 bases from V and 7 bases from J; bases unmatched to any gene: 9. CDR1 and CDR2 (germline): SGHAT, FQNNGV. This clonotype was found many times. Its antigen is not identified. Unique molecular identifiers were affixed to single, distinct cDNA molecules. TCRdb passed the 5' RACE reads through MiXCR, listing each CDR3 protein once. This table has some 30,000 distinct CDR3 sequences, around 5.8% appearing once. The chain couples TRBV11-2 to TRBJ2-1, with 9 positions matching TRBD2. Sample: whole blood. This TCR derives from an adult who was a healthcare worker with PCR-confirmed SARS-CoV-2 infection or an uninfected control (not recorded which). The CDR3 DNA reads TGTGCCAGCAGCCAGAGGATAGCGGGAGCTAATGAGCAGTTCTTC. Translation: CASSQRIAGANEQFF.